These 18 T cell receptor beta chains were sequenced from one sample in a study of CD8 T cells in Susac syndrome. RNA in amounts of roughly 0.5 to 1 ug was reverse transcribed with random hexamers. Each CDR3 protein is one row after TCRdb ran MiXCR on the immunoSEQ multiplex PCR reads. The table lists 210,000 or so distinct CDR3 sequences, about 90% of them singletons. The sequenced sample was CD8+ T cells from PBMCs. These TCRs come from a human donor with multiple sclerosis.

Comment on this clonotype: The germline gene is not matched at one end of the junction; a read error may be the cause. The chain combines TRBV7-7 with TRBJ1-3; D not certain. Germline-derived CDR1 and CDR2 are SSHAT and FNYEAQ (reference sequence). The CDR3 has 15 residues. The chain's CDR3 is CASSPGPGPGNTIYF. DNA of the CDR3: TGTGCTAGCAGCCCCGGACCCGGACCTGGAAACACCATATATTTT.

This chain joins TRBV5-6 and TRBJ2-3, with D perhaps matching TRBD1 or TRBD2 (6 bases each). Trimming cost V 0 bases and J 0 bases, with 8 bases left between them. The CDR3 consists of 15 residues. Germline loops: CDR1 SGHDT, CDR2 YYEEEE. CDR3 region: CASSLEGGSTDTQYF. The CDR3 region has the DNA TGTGCCAGCAGCTTGGAGGGGGGTAGCACAGATACGCAGTATTTT.

The chain couples TRBV7-8 to TRBJ2-1, with D possibly matching TRBD2 (6 bases). Trimming removed 5 bases from V and 7 bases from J, with 18 bases in between. This CDR3 comprises 15 residues. Germline lookup yields CDR1 SGHVS and CDR2 FQNEAQ. The chain's CDR3 is CASSRLRDVRNEQFF. The DNA of the CDR3 is TGTGCCAGCAGCAGGCTGCGGGACGTTAGAAATGAGCAGTTCTTC.

CDR3 protein: CASSLPNPTSGNTGELFF. The CDR3 DNA follows: TGTGCCAGCAGTTTACCGAACCCGACTAGCGGAAACACCGGGGAGCTGTTTTTT. V is TRBV27 and J is TRBJ2-2; 9 bases fit TRBD2. This CDR3 is built from 18 residues. V trimming: 2 bases; J trimming: 2 bases; junction bases outside the gene matches: 9. The germline gives CDR1 MNHEY, CDR2 SMNVEV (reference sequence).

The chain is built from TRBV14 and TRBJ2-1, with D possibly TRBD1 on 5 matching bases. CDR1 is SGHDN and CDR2 is FVKESK in the germline V gene. Trimming pared 1 base from V and 1 base from J, leaving 11 bases between. The CDR3 has 16 amino acids. As DNA, the CDR3 is TGTGCCAGCAGCCAAGTAGACAGAGGATCCTACAATGAGCAGTTCTTC. This codes for CASSQVDRGSYNEQFF.

CDR3 region: CASSPRTGQFSTYEQYF. As DNA, the CDR3 is TGTGCCAGCAGCCCGAGGACAGGACAATTCTCTACCTACGAGCAGTACTTC. The chain couples TRBV7-9 to TRBJ2-7; 7 bases are a match to TRBD1. The CDR3 is made up of 17 amino acids. Trimming at V came to 5 bases and at J to 2 bases, leaving 15 bases not matched to a gene. Germline V gives CDR1 SEHNR, CDR2 FQNEAQ (reference sequence).

The chain recombines TRBV7-9 with TRBJ2-1; D unclear. Trimming shortened V by 5 bases and J by 4 bases, and 12 bases separated the two germline ends. This CDR3 is 14 amino acids long. Germline V gives CDR1 SEHNR, CDR2 FQNEAQ (reference sequence). The CDR3, as DNA: TGTGCCAGCAGCGCTATGGCTGGGTACAATGAGCAGTTCTTC. It translates to CASSAMAGYNEQFF.

This chain uses TRBV19 with TRBJ2-1; TRBD2 matches at 7 bases. The germline gives CDR1 LNHDA, CDR2 SQIVND (reference sequence). The length of the CDR3 is 15 residues. The trim removed 5 bases at V and 3 bases at J, leaving 7 bases unmatched. This CDR3 reads CASSLRLALYNEQFF. CDR3 coding DNA: TGTGCCAGTAGTCTCCGACTAGCTCTCTACAATGAGCAGTTCTTC.

Only one count was recorded for this clonotype. The chain employs TRBV30 and TRBJ1-1; 7 bases align to TRBD1. J was trimmed by 7 bases and V by 5 bases; bases with no gene match: 1. Germline CDR1 and CDR2: GTSNPN and SVGIG (reference sequence). CDR3 length equals 10 residues. As DNA, the CDR3 is TGTGCCTGGGCAGGGGGTGAAGCTTTCTTT. The encoded protein is CAWAGGEAFF.

The J gene is TRBJ2-3, the V gene TRBV27; D is ambiguous. CDR3 length equals 11 residues. With 6 bases removed from V and 6 bases from J, the gap between germline ends came to 7 bases. Germline-derived CDR1 and CDR2 are MNHEY and SMNVEV (reference sequence). For the CDR3, the DNA is TGTGCCAGCAGGACCTACGATACGCAGTATTTT. This translates into CASRTYDTQYF.

This clonotype has a single count. V and J are TRBV3-1 and TRBJ2-7, with 9 nucleotides matching TRBD1. Trimming took 4 bases from V and 6 from J; bases not matched to a gene: 16. The CDR3 loop spans 17 amino acids. CDR1 and CDR2 (germline): LGHDT, YNNKEL (reference sequence). CDR3 in DNA: TGTGCCAGCAGCCCCCGGACAGGGGCGGAACGGAGGGGCGAGCAGTACTTC. This sequence encodes CASSPRTGAERRGEQYF.

This clonotype was recorded once. The chain joins TRBV3-1 to TRBJ2-3; D possibly matches TRBD1 or TRBD2 (5 bases each). From germline, CDR1 is LGHDT and CDR2 YNNKEL (reference sequence). This CDR3 spans 15 amino acids. V dropped 4 bases and J dropped 2 bases, with 13 bases sitting between them. As DNA, the CDR3 is TGTGCCAGCAGCCTTACCGGGACCCCCACAGATACGCAGTATTTT. Its protein product is CASSLTGTPTDTQYF.

The V gene is TRBV5-6, the J gene TRBJ2-1; weak D call: TRBD1 (5 bases). Germline values: CDR1 SGHDT, CDR2 YYEEEE. The length of the CDR3 is 13 residues. V was clipped by 0 bases and J by 6 bases, with 7 bases between them. Here the CDR3 reads CASSLVGVNEQFF. As DNA, the CDR3 is TGTGCCAGCAGCTTGGTAGGGGTCAATGAGCAGTTCTTC.

This rearrangement joins TRBV4-3 to TRBJ2-1; D might be TRBD2 (5 bases). Trimming pared 0 bases from V and 5 bases from J, leaving 17 bases between. The CDR3 is 17 amino acids. Germline loops: CDR1 LGHNA, CDR2 YSLEER. The CDR3 bases are TGCGCCAGCAGCCAAGAGGGCCTCGCCGAGAGGGACAATGAGCAGTTCTTC. This gives the protein CASSQEGLAERDNEQFF.

This clonotype was counted once. This sequence joins TRBV6-5 and TRBJ2-5; no clear D gene. The CDR3 totals 14 residues. Trimming pared 5 bases from V and 5 bases from J, leaving 15 bases between. Germline CDR1 MNHEY, CDR2 SVGAGI. The CDR3 loop is CASSPGSGPETQYF. Here the CDR3 DNA reads TGTGCCAGCAGTCCTGGTAGTGGGCCCGAGACCCAGTACTTC.

The chain uses TRBV7-2 and TRBJ2-3; the D gene is possibly TRBD1 (5 bases). V lost 5 bases and J 3 bases, leaving 15 bases between the germline ends. CDR3 length: 15 amino acids. The germline gives CDR1 SGHTA, CDR2 FQGNSA. The CDR3 sequence: CASSLVWTNTDTQYF. CDR3 in DNA: TGTGCCAGCAGCCTCGTTTGGACAAATACAGATACGCAGTATTTT.

The chain combines TRBV6-1 with TRBJ1-2; 9 bases match TRBD1. Per the germline V gene, CDR1 is MNHNS and CDR2 is SASEGT. V shed 6 bases, J shed 0 bases, and the junction held 11 bases outside the gene matches. The CDR3 is 17 residues long. CDR3 nucleotides: TGTGCCAGCAGCCTGGGACAGGGTGAAATAGCTAACTATGGCTACACCTTC. It yields the protein CASSLGQGEIANYGYTF.

This chain uses TRBV6-1 with TRBJ1-2; D is undetermined. Looked up from germline, CDR1 is MNHNS and CDR2 is SASEGT. Between the trimmed V and J ends, which lost 0 bases and 0 bases, there was a span of 14 bases. The CDR3 runs to 17 residues. DNA of the CDR3: TGTGCCAGCAGTGAAGCTCTTGTGGCGTTAGCTAACTATGGCTACACCTTC. It specifies CASSEALVALANYGYTF.